One sample yielded the 16 T cell receptor beta chains listed below, sequenced in a study of blood T cells in healthy people across ages. A second PCR, run for about 7 to 11 cycles, used a sample-barcoded 5' primer plus a J-beta primer mix. TCRdb used MiXCR to reprocess the 5' RACE reads, holding one entry per CDR3 protein. The data hold around 1,500,000 distinct CDR3 sequences, with about 28% observed a single time. The specimen sequenced was blood. These TCRs come from a woman aged 30 to 39 in good health.

This clonotype was counted at least ten times. The chain recombines TRBV7-9 with TRBJ2-7, with a tentative D call TRBD2 (7 bases). The CDR3 covers 16 residues. With 0 bases removed from V and 1 base from J, the gap between germline ends came to 13 bases. Per germline, CDR1 SEHNR and CDR2 FQNEAQ (reference sequence). CDR3 residues: CASSLASGGFSYEQYF. CDR3 sequence (DNA): TGTGCCAGCAGCTTAGCATCGGGGGGCTTTTCCTACGAGCAGTACTTC.

This chain links TRBV6-2 or TRBV6-3 with TRBJ2-1, with D perhaps TRBD1 or TRBD2 (5 bases each). Germline V gives CDR1 MNHEY, CDR2 SVGEGT. The CDR3 is 15 amino acids. V lost 7 bases, J lost 0 bases, and 13 bases lay in between. The CDR3 DNA reads TGTGCCAGCATAGGTGGGACGACCTCCTACAATGAGCAGTTCTTC. The encoded protein is CASIGGTTSYNEQFF.

This clonotype has just a few counts. The rearrangement links TRBV20-1 to TRBJ2-1, with TRBD2 matching 8 bases. This CDR3 has 13 residues. J lost 5 bases, V lost 2 bases, and 2 bases had no gene match. CDR1 is DFQATT and CDR2 is SNEGSKA in the germline V gene (reference sequence). CDR3 sequence (DNA): TGCAGTGCTAGAAGCGGGGGTCACAATGAGCAGTTCTTC. The encoded protein is CSARSGGHNEQFF.

CDR3 in amino acids: CASSKDNRATEAFF. The DNA of the CDR3 is TGTGCCAGCAGCAAAGATAACAGGGCCACTGAAGCTTTCTTT. This chain uses TRBV21-1 with TRBJ1-1; the table names TRBD1, a call not compared with the DNA. TRBV21-1 represents a pseudogene. The CDR3 contains 14 residues.

This clonotype appeared many times. V and J are TRBV20-1 and TRBJ2-3; 10 nucleotides line up with TRBD2. CDR3 length equals 17 residues. Per the germline V gene, CDR1 is DFQATT and CDR2 is SNEGSKA (reference sequence). The ends lost 5 bases at V and 4 bases at J; junction bases unmatched: 15. The CDR3 sequence is CSASPLSGRADADTQYF. CDR3 DNA sequence: TGCAGTGCTTCTCCCCTCAGCGGGAGGGCCGATGCAGATACGCAGTATTTT.

The J gene is TRBJ2-3, the V gene TRBV11-2; 8 positions match TRBD1. After removal of 3 bases from V and 4 bases from J, the junction contained 3 bases not matched to a gene. This CDR3 is built from 14 residues. CDR1 SGHAT and CDR2 FQNNGV come from the germline V gene. CDR3 amino acids: CASSFLTGADTQYF. The CDR3 region has the DNA TGTGCCAGCAGCTTTCTGACAGGGGCAGATACGCAGTATTTT. The variable domain in full, with the rest retrieved from reference TRBV11-2 and TRBJ2-3, is EAGVAQSPRYKIIEKRQSVAFWCNPISGHATLYWYQQILGQGPKLLIQFQNNGVVDDSQLPKDRFSAERLKGVDSTLKIQPAKLEDSAVYLCASSFLTGADTQYFGPGTRLTVL.

The chain couples TRBV11-2 to TRBJ2-7; 8 bases align to TRBD2. Germline V gives CDR1 SGHAT, CDR2 FQNNGV. The CDR3 has 15 residues. With V trimmed by 5 bases and J by 3 bases, 9 bases remained unmatched. CDR3 nucleotides: TGTGCCAGCAGCCAGGGGACTAGAAGCGGCTACGAGCAGTACTTC. This translates into CASSQGTRSGYEQYF. Combining the CDR3 with reference TRBV11-2 and TRBJ2-7 gives the whole variable domain EAGVAQSPRYKIIEKRQSVAFWCNPISGHATLYWYQQILGQGPKLLIQFQNNGVVDDSQLPKDRFSAERLKGVDSTLKIQPAKLEDSAVYLCASSQGTRSGYEQYFGPGTRLTVT.

This clonotype appeared a few times. The rearrangement joins TRBV20-1 to TRBJ2-3; TRBD2 might be the D (6 bases). Germline values: CDR1 DFQATT, CDR2 SNEGSKA (reference sequence). Between the trimmed V and J ends, which lost 0 bases and 4 bases, there was a span of 14 bases. The CDR3 loop spans 15 amino acids. The DNA for the CDR3 is TGCAGTGCTAGAGACCATGGGAGGAGTTCAGATACGCAGTATTTT. This sequence encodes CSARDHGRSSDTQYF.

The CDR3 sequence: CASRPRLAGVIERYF. The CDR3 nucleotides read TGTGCCAGCAGGCCTAGACTAGCGGGAGTAATCGAGCGGTACTTC. This chain uses TRBV28 with TRBJ2-4; 12 bases line up with TRBD2. J gave up 15 bases and V 6 bases, and 15 bases lay outside the gene matches. This CDR3 region has 15 residues. Germline-derived CDR1 and CDR2 are MDHEN and SYDVKM. The full variable domain, rest sourced from reference TRBV28 and TRBJ2-4, is DVKVTQSSRYLVKRTGEKVFLECVQDMDHENMFWYRQDPGLGLRLIYFSYDVKMKEKGDIPEGYSVSREKKERFSLILESASTNQTSMYLCASRPRLAGVIERYFGAGTRLSVL.

The chain joins TRBV5-1 to TRBJ1-2, with a weak D call TRBD1 (6 bases). Per germline, CDR1 SGHRS and CDR2 YFSETQ. V was trimmed by 2 bases and J by 0 bases, leaving 17 bases between them. This CDR3 has 17 amino acids. Here the CDR3 DNA reads TGCGCCAGCAGCTTAATACCGGGGGGCCCCACTAACTATGGCTACACCTTC. It is translated as CASSLIPGGPTNYGYTF.

Concerning this clonotype itself: At one end, the junction sequence differs from germline, possibly due to a read error. The V call is TRBV27, the J call TRBJ2-1; D is unresolved. The CDR3 consists of 14 residues. Germline values: CDR1 MNHEY, CDR2 SMNVEV (reference sequence). CDR3 in amino acids: CAGSYSSPYNEQFF. The CDR3 DNA follows: TGTGCCGGCAGTTATAGCAGTCCCTACAATGAGCAGTTCTTC.

This clonotype came up many times. The V and J genes are TRBV10-3 and TRBJ2-3, with a tentative D call TRBD2 (6 bases). Per germline, CDR1 ENHRY and CDR2 SYGVKD. The CDR3 totals 14 residues. V lost 10 bases, J lost 3 bases, and 17 bases lay in between. The CDR3 is CATQDPGETDTQYF. The CDR3 DNA follows: TGTGCCACCCAGGACCCGGGGGAGACAGATACGCAGTATTTT.

This clonotype has just a few counts. The genes are TRBV5-1 and TRBJ1-1, with D perhaps TRBD1 (6 bases). Trimming took 6 bases from V and 1 from J, leaving 13 bases between them. This CDR3 comprises 14 residues. The germline CDR1 and CDR2 sequences are SGHRS and YFSETQ. CDR3 in DNA: TGCGCCAGCACGGGGGGGCGCGGGAACACTGAAGCTTTCTTT. It is translated as CASTGGRGNTEAFF.

The table lists this clonotype with many counts. This sequence joins TRBV6-5 and TRBJ1-5; no clear D. Germline V gene sequence: CDR1 MNHEY, CDR2 SVGAGI. The CDR3 is 13 residues long. V was pared by 6 bases and J by 7 bases, with 13 bases between. The CDR3 region has the DNA TGTGCCAGCAGCCCACGCGGTTGGCAGCCCCAGCATTTT. It specifies CASSPRGWQPQHF.

V gene TRBV12-5 combines with J gene TRBJ2-1, with D possibly being TRBD2 (6 bases). Germline loops: CDR1 LGHNT, CDR2 FRNRAP. With 6 bases removed from V and 2 bases from J, the gap between germline ends came to 14 bases. The CDR3 is made up of 15 amino acids. CDR3 nucleotide sequence: TGTGCTAGTGGACCGGGAGCTTCCCCCTACAATGAGCAGTTCTTC. Its protein product is CASGPGASPYNEQFF. The variable domain in full, with the rest retrieved from reference TRBV12-5 and TRBJ2-1, is DARVTQTPRHKVTEMGQEVTMRCQPILGHNTVFWYRQTMMQGLELLAYFRNRAPLDDSGMPKDRFSAEMPDATLATLKIQPSEPRDSAVYFCASGPGASPYNEQFFGPGTRLTVL.

A few counts support this clonotype. The chain joins TRBV27 to TRBJ2-7; 7 nucleotides align to TRBD1. The length of the CDR3 is 15 residues. The germline CDR1 and CDR2 sequences are MNHEY and SMNVEV (reference sequence). The ends lost 2 bases at V and 3 bases at J; junction bases unmatched: 7. In nucleotides, the CDR3 is TGTGCCAGCAGTTTACCAGGGACAGTACTCTACGAGCAGTACTTC. Its protein is CASSLPGTVLYEQYF.